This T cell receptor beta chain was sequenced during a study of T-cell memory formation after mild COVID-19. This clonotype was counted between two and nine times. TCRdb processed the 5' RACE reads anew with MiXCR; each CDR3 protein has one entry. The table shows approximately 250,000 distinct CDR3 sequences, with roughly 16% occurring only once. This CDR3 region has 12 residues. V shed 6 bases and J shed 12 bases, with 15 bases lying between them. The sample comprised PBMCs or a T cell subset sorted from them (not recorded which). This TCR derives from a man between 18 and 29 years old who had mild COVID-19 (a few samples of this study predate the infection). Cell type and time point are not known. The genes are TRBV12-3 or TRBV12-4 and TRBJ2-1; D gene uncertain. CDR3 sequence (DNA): TGTGCCAGCAGCCAAGGATCGTGGCGGCAGTTCTTC. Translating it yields CASSQGSWRQFF.